These T cell receptor beta chains were read from a single sample in a study of T cell clonotyping in hematopoietic cell transplantation. Profiled with immunoSEQ multiplex PCR; TCRdb holds only in-frame clones, not every one. The sample comprises under 8,000 clones, 37% of which are singletons, and approximately 19% rests with the top ten. The sample in question was peripheral blood mononuclear cells, obtained 30 days after allogeneic stem cell transplant. These receptors originate from a female patient in her sixties who had an allogeneic stem cell transplant, so the T cells may come from the graft donor. Some clones in this sample may be carry-over from other donors' samples. Each CDR3 is given with its conserved first and last residue. Each record gives: D gene, J gene, clone size, V gene, CDR3 DNA, CDR3 protein. A D gene is named only where the DNA matches it firmly. Expanded clones get a size class; other rows say once, few or many, or leave the size out.

d_call: NA
j_call: TRBJ1-1
clone_size: NA
v_call: TRBV7-8
cdr3_nt: TGTGCCAGCAGCCCTATAGGGGGTCTGAACACTGAAGCTTTCTTT
cdr3_aa: CASSPIGGLNTEAFF

d_call: TRBD1
j_call: TRBJ2-7
clone_size: NA
v_call: TRBV30
cdr3_nt: TGTGCCTGGATGATAGCAGGGGGCCACCACGAGCAGTACTTC
cdr3_aa: CAWMIAGGHHEQYF

d_call: NA
j_call: TRBJ1-6
clone_size: NA
v_call: TRBV14
cdr3_nt: TGTGCCAGCAGCCAAAATGGAGCTTTGCATTCACCCCTCCACTTT
cdr3_aa: CASSQNGALHSPLHF

d_call: NA
j_call: TRBJ2-5
clone_size: few
v_call: TRBV29-1
cdr3_nt: TGCAGCGTTGAAACTTTAGGGGGGGCGATCCAGTACTTC
cdr3_aa: CSVETLGGAIQYF

d_call: NA
j_call: TRBJ1-5
clone_size: NA
v_call: TRBV30
cdr3_nt: TGTGCCTGGAGTGGCGACTCAAGCGGGGGTCAGCCCCAGCATTTT
cdr3_aa: CAWSGDSSGGQPQHF

d_call: TRBD1
j_call: TRBJ1-5
clone_size: NA
v_call: TRBV30
cdr3_nt: TGTGCCTGGACCCACCCGGGACAGCTAAATCAGCCCCAGCATTTT
cdr3_aa: CAWTHPGQLNQPQHF

d_call: NA
j_call: TRBJ1-1
clone_size: NA
v_call: TRBV30
cdr3_nt: TGTGCCTCAAGGGTGAACACTGAAGCTTTCTTT
cdr3_aa: CASRVNTEAFF

d_call: NA
j_call: TRBJ2-4
clone_size: NA
v_call: TRBV30
cdr3_nt: TGTGCCTGGAGTCGTGGGAATAACATTCAGTACTTC
cdr3_aa: CAWSRGNNIQYF

d_call: NA
j_call: TRBJ2-7
clone_size: NA
v_call: TRBV20-1
cdr3_nt: TGCAGTGCTAGTCCGACCTACGAGCAGTACTTC
cdr3_aa: CSASPTYEQYF

d_call: NA
j_call: TRBJ1-5
clone_size: few
v_call: TRBV5-6
cdr3_nt: TGTGCCAGCAGCACGTGGGGTCGGGGGGGTGTGGAACAGCATTTT
cdr3_aa: CASSTWGRGGVEQHF

d_call: NA
j_call: TRBJ1-2
clone_size: NA
v_call: TRBV29-1
cdr3_nt: TGCAGCGTTGAAGATCCGAGGGTTAGCGGCTACACCTTC
cdr3_aa: CSVEDPRVSGYTF

d_call: TRBD1
j_call: TRBJ1-5
clone_size: NA
v_call: TRBV30
cdr3_nt: TGTGCCTGGGGACAGGGGGTTAATCAGCCCCAGCATTTT
cdr3_aa: CAWGQGVNQPQHF

d_call: TRBD1
j_call: TRBJ2-7
clone_size: few
v_call: TRBV29-1
cdr3_nt: TGCAGCGTTGATGCAGGGGGCAGGGAGCAGTACTTC
cdr3_aa: CSVDAGGREQYF

d_call: NA
j_call: TRBJ2-6
clone_size: NA
v_call: TRBV10-3
cdr3_nt: TGTGCCATCAGACAACAGGGTAACTCTGGGGCCAACGTCCTGACTTTC
cdr3_aa: CAIRQQGNSGANVLTF

d_call: NA
j_call: TRBJ1-3
clone_size: few
v_call: TRBV29-1
cdr3_nt: TGCAGCGTTGTACAGGACTCTGGAAACACCATATATTTT
cdr3_aa: CSVVQDSGNTIYF

d_call: TRBD2
j_call: TRBJ2-7
clone_size: NA
v_call: TRBV30
cdr3_nt: TGTGCCTGGCAGGGACTAGACCAAGCCTACGAGCAGTACTTC
cdr3_aa: CAWQGLDQAYEQYF

d_call: TRBD1
j_call: TRBJ2-7
clone_size: NA
v_call: TRBV29-1
cdr3_nt: TGCAGCGTTAGGGACAGAAGATACGAGCAGTACTTC
cdr3_aa: CSVRDRRYEQYF

d_call: NA
j_call: TRBJ2-3
clone_size: NA
v_call: TRBV5-1
cdr3_nt: TGCGCCAGCAGCCTCGGACAGAGCACAGATACGCAGTATTTT
cdr3_aa: CASSLGQSTDTQYF

d_call: TRBD2
j_call: TRBJ2-2
clone_size: NA
v_call: TRBV6-5
cdr3_nt: TGTGCCAGCAGTTTTAGGACTAGCGGGAGCGGGGAGCTGTTTTTT
cdr3_aa: CASSFRTSGSGELFF

d_call: NA
j_call: TRBJ2-7
clone_size: few
v_call: TRBV4-3
cdr3_nt: TGCGCCAGCAGCCCGGAGTGGGCGCCTACCTACGAGCAGTACTTC
cdr3_aa: CASSPEWAPTYEQYF

d_call: NA
j_call: TRBJ1-1
clone_size: few
v_call: TRBV5-1
cdr3_nt: TGCGCCAGCAAAGCAGGGGACCCCACTGAAGCTTTCTTT
cdr3_aa: CASKAGDPTEAFF

d_call: TRBD2
j_call: TRBJ2-1
clone_size: NA
v_call: TRBV9
cdr3_nt: TGTGCCAGCAGCGCCGGGCTAGCGGACAATGAGCAGTTCTTC
cdr3_aa: CASSAGLADNEQFF

d_call: TRBD1
j_call: TRBJ1-2
clone_size: NA
v_call: TRBV30
cdr3_nt: TGTGCCTGGACCACCGGACAGGGGGCTGAGGGCTACACCTTC
cdr3_aa: CAWTTGQGAEGYTF